The clone carrying this T cell receptor (beta chain) has a single count. This CDR3 is 15 amino acids long. V was clipped by 4 bases and J by 6 bases; unmatched bases: 9. The V gene's germline CDR1 is SGHKS and CDR2 YYEKEE (reference sequence). The data derive from a study of blood T cell repertoires in COVID-19. Original processing notes: The assay estimated nucleated cells by amplifying reference gene primers. Measured with immunoSEQ multiplex PCR; TCRdb has only the in-frame clones, and not every one. V, J and clone size reflect that table, while D and trimming were determined from the DNA. The profile shows 150,000 to 200,000 clones, around 84% of them singletons.

The TCR originated in a human donor with acute or convalescent COVID-19. The donor label of this sample is uncertain. The rearrangement uses TRBV5-5 and TRBJ2-2; 7 bases agree with TRBD1. Sequences were obtained from peripheral blood. CDR3 sequence (DNA): TGTGCCAGCAGCCCCCTCGCTGACAGGGCCGGGGAGCTGTTTTTT. Its protein is CASSPLADRAGELFF.